This TCR beta chain was sequenced in a study of blood T cells in healthy people across ages. Study outcomes and limitations: PBMCs were not sorted, which prevented a conclusive comparison of naive versus antigen-experienced cells. Long-lived donors exceeded aged donors in naive CD4+ cells and diversity. Estimated diversity across one million T cells was deemed an underestimate.

Primers used in a second PCR of roughly 6 to 11 cycles were a sample-barcoded 5' primer and a J-beta primer mix. Every sample produced at least 2.5 million CDR3-containing paired-end reads. TCRdb re-called the 5' RACE reads with MiXCR, one entry per CDR3 protein. Here the sample spans roughly 1.9 million distinct CDR3 sequences, approximately 40% being singletons. This clonotype was observed a few times. Its target is unknown. CDR1 is LGHNA, CDR2 YNFKEQ, per germline. There are 15 residues in the CDR3. The sequenced material came from blood. The source of this sequence is a human donor in good health. V gene TRBV4-2 combines with J gene TRBJ2-5, with 7 nucleotides matching TRBD1. The DNA end is more similar to TRBJ2-7, so the J call may be wrong. The CDR3 coding sequence is TGTGCCAGCAGCCAAGGGGGGCAGGGGGATTACGAGCAGTACTTC. Protein: CASSQGGQGDYEQYF.